This T cell receptor beta chain was observed in a study of glioma-infiltrating T cells. Notes on the study in general: Gliomas, especially low-grade, showed above-expected tissue-blood divergence; non-neoplastic patients showed below. Very few CDR3 sequences were shared between tissue and blood.

The iRepertoire nested amplicon-rescue multiplex PCR amplified TCR alpha and beta CDR3s from RNA. One-step reverse transcription and amplification started from about 100-400 ng of tissue mRNA or PBMC total RNA. Using its own MiXCR run on the multiplex PCR reads, TCRdb lists one record per CDR3 protein. The sample holds approximately 190,000 distinct CDR3 sequences, over 25% seen once. The sample holds many counts of this clonotype. Its antigen is still unknown. The sequence derives from a human donor with low-grade glioma or glioblastoma, undergoing nonglioma brain surgery, or in good health (not recorded which). Sequenced material: glioma tissue, nonneoplastic brain tissue, or PBMCs (not recorded which).

The CDR3 reads CASSTDRTANYGYTF. The CDR3 coding sequence is TGTGCCAGTAGTACCGACAGGACAGCTAACTATGGCTACACCTTC. The V gene is TRBV19, the J gene TRBJ1-2, with D tentatively TRBD1 (6 bases). The CDR3 covers 15 residues. The germline V and J ends were trimmed by 4 bases and 0 bases, with 12 bases remaining between them. Germline CDR1 reads LNHDA; CDR2 reads SQIVND (reference sequence).